Sequencing of this T cell receptor (beta chain) was carried out in a study of blood T cell repertoires in COVID-19. CDR3 length: 13 amino acids. Germline V gene data show CDR1 as SNHLY and CDR2 as FYNNEI. The V end was cut by 6 bases, the J end by 1 base, with 9 bases between. Per the authors' pipeline: Reference gene primers were amplified, and this amplification served to estimate nucleated cell counts. The repertoire was sequenced with immunoSEQ multiplex PCR; TCRdb's copy has only in-frame clones and lacks some. D and trimming come from the DNA, and the V and J calls and clone size come from that table. The table records roughly 260,000 clones, over 75% of them present only once. This clone was seen at least ten times.

The chain is built from TRBV2 and TRBJ1-2; D is perhaps TRBD1 (5 bases). Sequenced material: peripheral blood. This clonotype was obtained from a woman in her fifties or sixties with acute or convalescent COVID-19. The CDR3 DNA sequence: TGTGCCAGCAGCCGGGACTTTAACTATGGCTACACCTTC. It specifies CASSRDFNYGYTF.